At least ten counts were recorded for the clone carrying this TCR beta chain. This sample was taken from a study of CD8 T cells in ankylosing spondylitis. MiXCR, applied by TCRdb to the 5' RACE reads, yields one record per CDR3 protein. Of about 260,000 distinct CDR3 sequences in the sample, more than 20% were seen once. The clonotype comes from a male donor with ankylosing spondylitis or in good health (not recorded which). The material sequenced was blood, either unsorted or a sorted T cell fraction (not recorded which).

This chain's CDR3 is CASSLQGKGRTGELFF. CDR3 DNA sequence: TGTGCCAGCAGCCTCCAGGGGAAGGGAAGGACCGGGGAGCTGTTTTTT. The rearrangement joins TRBV2 to TRBJ2-2; a weak D match, TRBD1 (6 bases). CDR3 length equals 16 residues. The germline gives CDR1 SNHLY, CDR2 FYNNEI. V was trimmed by 6 bases and J by 5 bases, leaving 19 bases between them.